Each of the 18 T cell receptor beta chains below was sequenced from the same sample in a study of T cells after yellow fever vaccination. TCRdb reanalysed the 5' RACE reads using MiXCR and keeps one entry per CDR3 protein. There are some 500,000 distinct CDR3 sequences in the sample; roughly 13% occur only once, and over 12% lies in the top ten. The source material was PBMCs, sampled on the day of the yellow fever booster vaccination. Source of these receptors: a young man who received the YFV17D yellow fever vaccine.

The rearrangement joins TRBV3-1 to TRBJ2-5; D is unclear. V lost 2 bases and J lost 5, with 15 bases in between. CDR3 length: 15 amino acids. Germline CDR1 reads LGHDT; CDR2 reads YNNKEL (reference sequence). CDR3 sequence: CASSQLSSGVETQYF. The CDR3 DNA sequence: TGTGCCAGCAGCCAACTGTCCTCGGGTGTGGAGACCCAGTACTTC.

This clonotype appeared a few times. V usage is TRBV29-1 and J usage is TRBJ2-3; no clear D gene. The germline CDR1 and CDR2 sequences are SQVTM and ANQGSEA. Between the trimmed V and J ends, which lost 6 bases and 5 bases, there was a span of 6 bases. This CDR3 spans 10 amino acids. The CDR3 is CSVSEDTQYF. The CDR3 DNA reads TGCAGCGTATCGGAAGATACGCAGTATTTT.

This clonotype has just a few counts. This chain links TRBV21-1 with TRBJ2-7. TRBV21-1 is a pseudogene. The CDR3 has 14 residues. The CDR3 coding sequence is TGTGCCAGCAGCAATTACGGGGTAGGCTACGAGCAGTACTTC. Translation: CASSNYGVGYEQYF.

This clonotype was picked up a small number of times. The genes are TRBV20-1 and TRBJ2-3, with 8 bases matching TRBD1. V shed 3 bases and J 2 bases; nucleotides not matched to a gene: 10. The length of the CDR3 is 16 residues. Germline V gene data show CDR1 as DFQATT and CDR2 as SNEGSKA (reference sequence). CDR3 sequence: CSARKASGQVTDTQYF. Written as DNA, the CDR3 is TGCAGTGCTAGGAAGGCCTCGGGACAGGTCACAGATACGCAGTATTTT.

This CDR3 reads CATSIGKTGAYQPQHF. DNA for the CDR3: TGTGCCACCAGCATAGGTAAGACAGGAGCGTATCAGCCCCAGCATTTT. The chain links TRBV15 to TRBJ1-5; D is perhaps TRBD1 (6 bases). CDR1 is LNHNV and CDR2 is YYDKDF in the germline V gene (reference sequence). Trimming pared 4 bases from V and 5 bases from J, leaving 18 bases between. There are 16 residues in the CDR3.

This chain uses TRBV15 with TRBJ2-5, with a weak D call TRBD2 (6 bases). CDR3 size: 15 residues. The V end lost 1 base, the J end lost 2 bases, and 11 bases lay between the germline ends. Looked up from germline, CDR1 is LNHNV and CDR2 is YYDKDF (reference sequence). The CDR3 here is CATSRAGVGQETQYF. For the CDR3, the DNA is TGTGCCACCAGCAGAGCGGGAGTGGGGCAAGAGACCCAGTACTTC.

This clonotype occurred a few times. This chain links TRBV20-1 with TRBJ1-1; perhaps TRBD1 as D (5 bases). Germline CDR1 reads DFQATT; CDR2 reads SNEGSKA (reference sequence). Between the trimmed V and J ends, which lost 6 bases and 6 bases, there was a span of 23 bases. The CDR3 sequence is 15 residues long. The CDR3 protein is CSADRQGAFHPEAFF. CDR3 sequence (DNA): TGCAGTGCGGATCGGCAGGGAGCTTTCCATCCTGAAGCTTTCTTT.

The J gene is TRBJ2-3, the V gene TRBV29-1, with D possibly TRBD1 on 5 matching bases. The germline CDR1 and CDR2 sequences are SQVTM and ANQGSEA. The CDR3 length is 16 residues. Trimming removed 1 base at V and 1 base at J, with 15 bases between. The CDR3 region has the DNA TGCAGCGTTGAAGGTTTGACAGCAGGGCGCACAGATACGCAGTATTTT. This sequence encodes CSVEGLTAGRTDTQYF.

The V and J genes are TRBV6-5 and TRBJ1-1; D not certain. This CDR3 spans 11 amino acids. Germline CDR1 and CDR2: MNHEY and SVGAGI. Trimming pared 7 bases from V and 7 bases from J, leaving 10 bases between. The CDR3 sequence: CASTGGHEAFF. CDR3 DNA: TGTGCCAGCACGGGAGGTCATGAAGCTTTCTTT.

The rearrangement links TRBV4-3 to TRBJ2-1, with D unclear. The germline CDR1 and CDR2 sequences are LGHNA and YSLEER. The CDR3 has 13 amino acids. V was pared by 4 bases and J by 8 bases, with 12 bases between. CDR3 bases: TGCGCCAGCAGCCGGCTCGTAGGAGATGAGCAGTTCTTC. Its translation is CASSRLVGDEQFF.

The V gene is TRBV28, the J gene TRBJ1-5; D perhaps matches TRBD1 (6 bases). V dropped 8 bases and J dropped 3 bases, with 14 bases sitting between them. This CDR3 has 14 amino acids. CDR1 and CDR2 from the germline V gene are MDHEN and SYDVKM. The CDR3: CASGEGGFNQPQHF. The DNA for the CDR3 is TGTGCCAGCGGCGAGGGGGGTTTCAATCAGCCCCAGCATTTT.

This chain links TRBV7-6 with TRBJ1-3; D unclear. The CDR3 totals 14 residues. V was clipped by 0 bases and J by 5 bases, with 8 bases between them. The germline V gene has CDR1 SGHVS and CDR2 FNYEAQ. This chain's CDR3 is CASSLATERNTIYF. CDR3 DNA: TGTGCCAGCAGCTTAGCTACAGAGAGAAACACCATATATTTT. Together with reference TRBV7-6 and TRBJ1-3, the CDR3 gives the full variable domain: GAGVSQSPRYKVTKRGQDVALRCDPISGHVSLYWYRQALGQGPEFLTYFNYEAQQDKSGLPNDRFSAERPEGSISTLTIQRTEQRDSAMYRCASSLATERNTIYFGEGSWLTVV.

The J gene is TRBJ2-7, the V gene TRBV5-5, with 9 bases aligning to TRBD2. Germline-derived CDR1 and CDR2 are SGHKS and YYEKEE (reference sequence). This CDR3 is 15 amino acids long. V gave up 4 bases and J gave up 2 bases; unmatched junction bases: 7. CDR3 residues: CASSTRLAEAYEQYF. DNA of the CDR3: TGTGCCAGCAGCACTCGACTAGCGGAGGCCTACGAGCAGTACTTC.

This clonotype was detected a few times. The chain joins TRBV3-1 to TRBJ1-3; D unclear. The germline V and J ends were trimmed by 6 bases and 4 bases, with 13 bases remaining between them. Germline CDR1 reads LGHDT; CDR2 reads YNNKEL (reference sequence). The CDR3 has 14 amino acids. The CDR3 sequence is CASRSGLRGNTIYF. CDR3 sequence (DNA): TGTGCCAGCAGAAGCGGGTTAAGGGGAAACACCATATATTTT.

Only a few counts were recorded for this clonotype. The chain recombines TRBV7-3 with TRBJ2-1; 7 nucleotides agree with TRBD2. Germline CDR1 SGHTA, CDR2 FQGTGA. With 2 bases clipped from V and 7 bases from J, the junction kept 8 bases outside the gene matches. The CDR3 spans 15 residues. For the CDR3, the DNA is TGTGCCAGCAGCTTATGGGAGGGCCGAGGGAATGAGCAGTTCTTC. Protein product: CASSLWEGRGNEQFF. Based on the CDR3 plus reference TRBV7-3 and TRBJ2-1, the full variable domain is GAGVSQTPSNKVTEKGKYVELRCDPISGHTALYWYRQSLGQGPEFLIYFQGTGAADDSGLPNDRFFAVRPEGSVSTLKIQRTERGDSAVYLCASSLWEGRGNEQFFGPGTRLTVL.

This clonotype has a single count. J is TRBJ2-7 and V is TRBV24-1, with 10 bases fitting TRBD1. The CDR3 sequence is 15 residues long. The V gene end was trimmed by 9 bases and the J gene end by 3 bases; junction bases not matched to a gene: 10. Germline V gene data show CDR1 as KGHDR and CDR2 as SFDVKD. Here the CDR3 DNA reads TGTGCCACCGAGACAGGGGGCGCATGTGTCTACGAGCAGTACTTC. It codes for CATETGGACVYEQYF.

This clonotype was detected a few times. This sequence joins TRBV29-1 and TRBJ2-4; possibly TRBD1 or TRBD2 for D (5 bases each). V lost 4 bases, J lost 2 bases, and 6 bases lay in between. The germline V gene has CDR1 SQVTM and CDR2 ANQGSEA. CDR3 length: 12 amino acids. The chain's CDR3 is CSVGGSKNIQYF. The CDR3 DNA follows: TGCAGCGTTGGGGGGTCCAAAAACATTCAGTACTTC.

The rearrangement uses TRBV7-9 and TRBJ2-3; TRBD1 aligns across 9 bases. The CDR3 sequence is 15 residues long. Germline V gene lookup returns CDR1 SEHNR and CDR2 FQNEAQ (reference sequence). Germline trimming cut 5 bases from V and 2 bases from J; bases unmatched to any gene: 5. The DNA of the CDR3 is TGTGCCAGCAGCCTAAGGACAGGGGACACAGATACGCAGTATTTT. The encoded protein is CASSLRTGDTDTQYF.